This T cell receptor (beta chain) was observed in a study of regulatory T cells in long-lasting Graves disease. This clonotype was recorded many times. Sample time point: newly diagnosed GD, antithyroid drugs for less than 3 months. Researchers made the TCR library from RNA that was extracted from PBMCs. HTBI primers from iRepertoire and Arm-PCR of CDR3 regions yielded the TCR beta libraries. TCRdb analysed the multiplex PCR reads with MiXCR anew, one entry per CDR3 protein. This table holds just over 600,000 distinct CDR3 sequences, 15% to 20% found once. Another study also made use of these data, one on T cells in Graves' hyperthyroidism and ophthalmopathy.

This clonotype was obtained from a woman aged 25-40 years with Graves disease. The specimen comprised peripheral blood mononuclear cells (PBMCs), sampled at new diagnosis, from a patient treated with antithyroid drugs.

The CDR3 region has the DNA TGCGCCAGCAGCCCTGCACTAGCGGGAGTGAACTACGAGCAGTACTTC. Translating it yields CASSPALAGVNYEQYF. V is TRBV5-1 and J is TRBJ2-7, with 11 nucleotides matching TRBD2. From germline, CDR1 is SGHRS and CDR2 YFSETQ. Unmatched junction bases numbered 9, after V lost 4 bases and J lost 3 bases. The CDR3 sequence is 16 residues long.